Each of the 22 T cell receptor beta chains below was sequenced from the same sample in a study of blood T cell repertoires in COVID-19. Libraries were prepared by immunoSEQ multiplex PCR; TCRdb keeps only in-frame clonotypes and omits some of them. The table records roughly 150,000 clones, around 89% of them present only once. The material sequenced was peripheral blood. Receptors were obtained from a man aged 55-75 years with active or convalescent COVID-19.

The chain carries TRBV6-1 and TRBJ2-1, with 8 bases identical to TRBD2. Looked up from germline, CDR1 is MNHNS and CDR2 is SASEGT. V was pared by 1 base and J by 7 bases, with 9 bases of the junction left unmatched. This CDR3 has 16 amino acids. The CDR3 DNA reads TGTGCCAGCAGTGAAGTTGGCGGGGGGTTTTTAAATGAGCAGTTCTTC. It codes for CASSEVGGGFLNEQFF.

The rearrangement links TRBV2 to TRBJ1-1; 7 bases line up with TRBD1. V was pared by 5 bases and J by 2 bases, with 5 bases of the junction left unmatched. The CDR3 is 14 residues long. CDR1 SNHLY and CDR2 FYNNEI come from the germline V gene. DNA of the CDR3: TGTGCCAGCAGTTCTAACAGGGGCAACACTGAAGCTTTCTTT. It specifies CASSSNRGNTEAFF.

The gene calls are TRBV7-2 and TRBJ1-5; D is perhaps TRBD1 (6 bases). The CDR3 totals 15 residues. The ends were cut back, 3 bases at V and 0 bases at J, with 9 bases in the middle. Germline V gene sequence: CDR1 SGHTA, CDR2 FQGNSA. The CDR3 loop is CASSFGQSSNQPQHF. CDR3 in DNA: TGTGCCAGCAGCTTTGGACAGTCTAGCAATCAGCCCCAGCATTTT.

The chain has TRBV7-9 and TRBJ1-1, with a tentative D call TRBD1 (5 bases). CDR1 is SEHNR and CDR2 is FQNEAQ in the germline V gene (reference sequence). The CDR3 runs to 13 residues. V lost 6 bases and J lost 0, with 8 bases in between. CDR3 sequence reads: CASRQQVNTEAFF. The CDR3 DNA reads TGTGCCAGCAGACAACAGGTGAACACTGAAGCTTTCTTT.

The chain has TRBV4-3 and TRBJ2-3, with D perhaps matching TRBD2 (6 bases). Trimming left V 2 bases short and J 8 bases short, with 20 bases between. The length of the CDR3 is 16 residues. Germline V gene data show CDR1 as LGHNA and CDR2 as YSLEER. The CDR3 reads CASSQRVVAAGGTQYF. The CDR3 DNA reads TGCGCCAGCAGCCAACGGGTCGTAGCGGCTGGAGGTACGCAGTATTTT.

This chain joins TRBV5-6 and TRBJ1-4, with D possibly being TRBD1 (5 bases). Germline V lookup: CDR1 SGHDT, CDR2 YYEEEE. V lost 4 bases to trimming and J lost 7 bases, with 14 bases between them. The CDR3 has 14 residues. Here the CDR3 reads CASSPLGGSEKLFF. In DNA, the CDR3 is TGTGCCAGCAGCCCTTTGGGGGGTAGTGAAAAACTGTTTTTT.

The chain recombines TRBV5-1 with TRBJ2-2; a possible D gene is TRBD1 (10 bases). Germline loops: CDR1 SGHRS, CDR2 YFSETQ. V was trimmed by 4 bases and J by 7 bases, leaving 29 bases between them. CDR3 size: 19 residues. CDR3 region: CASSPGTGVLAGRGGELFF. CDR3 DNA sequence: TGCGCCAGCAGCCCCGGGACAGGGGTGCTAGCGGGAAGAGGCGGGGAGCTGTTTTTT.

This sequence joins TRBV4-3 and TRBJ1-1; 9 positions match TRBD1. Germline-derived CDR1 and CDR2 are LGHNA and YSLEER. This CDR3 has 16 residues. With V trimmed by 2 bases and J by 5 bases, 9 bases remained unmatched. CDR3 sequence reads: CASSQQSDRGTTEAFF. The CDR3 DNA reads as TGCGCCAGCAGCCAACAATCAGACAGGGGGACGACTGAAGCTTTCTTT.

The chain is built from TRBV2 and TRBJ2-3; 8 bases map to TRBD2. The CDR3 contains 15 residues. Germline V lookup: CDR1 SNHLY, CDR2 FYNNEI. V shed 8 bases, J shed 2 bases, and the junction held 9 bases outside the gene matches. CDR3 nucleotides: TGTGCCAGCCCTAGCGGGTTTTCTCTCACAGATACGCAGTATTTT. Encoded protein: CASPSGFSLTDTQYF.

The chain uses TRBV6-2 or TRBV6-3 and TRBJ2-5, with D possibly matching TRBD2 (6 bases). Trimming pared 5 bases from V and 5 bases from J, leaving 15 bases between. Germline V gene sequence: CDR1 MNHEY, CDR2 SVGEGT. The CDR3 runs 14 residues. Here the CDR3 DNA reads TGTGCCAGCAGTCCGTGGACTAAGGAGGAGACCCAGTACTTC. This encodes CASSPWTKEETQYF.

The CDR3 here is CASSSTGTGSEQYF. The CDR3 DNA follows: TGTGCCAGCAGCTCGACCGGGACAGGGTCCGAGCAGTACTTC. The genes are TRBV11-1 and TRBJ2-7; TRBD1 agrees at 9 bases. The ends lost 4 bases at V and 6 bases at J; junction bases unmatched: 7. Germline CDR1 is SGHAT and CDR2 is FQDESV (reference sequence). CDR3 length equals 14 residues.

This clone was seen only a few times. V and J are TRBV4-1 and TRBJ2-1; 7 bases agree with TRBD1. The germline V gene encodes CDR1 MGHRA and CDR2 YSYEKL. CDR3 length: 16 residues. Germline trimming cut 1 base from V and 6 bases from J; bases unmatched to any gene: 9. The CDR3 DNA is TGCGCCAGCAGCCAAGGGAGTTTAGGGGACAGCAATGAGCAGTTCTTC. It encodes CASSQGSLGDSNEQFF.

V gene TRBV23-1 combines with J gene TRBJ2-5, with D maybe TRBD2 (5 bases). TRBV23-1 is an ORF, and what it does is uncertain. This CDR3 contains 14 residues. Trimming removed 0 bases from V and 4 bases from J, with 9 bases in between. As DNA, the CDR3 is TGCGCCAGCAGTCAATCGGACTTAGGAGAGACCCAGTACTTC. As protein: CASSQSDLGETQYF.

The rearrangement links TRBV5-1 to TRBJ1-1; TRBD1 aligns across 10 bases. The CDR3 has 16 amino acids. With 0 bases clipped from V and 5 bases from J, the junction kept 7 bases outside the gene matches. Germline CDR1 is SGHRS and CDR2 is YFSETQ. The CDR3 spells CASSLGQGAWKTEAFF. The CDR3 region has the DNA TGCGCCAGCAGCTTGGGACAGGGGGCATGGAAGACTGAAGCTTTCTTT.

The chain employs TRBV5-5 and TRBJ1-3, with D possibly TRBD1 on 6 matching bases. This CDR3 is 15 amino acids long. Germline V gene data show CDR1 as SGHKS and CDR2 as YYEKEE (reference sequence). Trimming took off 4 bases at V and 0 bases at J, with 11 bases between the two ends. The CDR3 protein is CASSLTGYSGNTIYF. The CDR3, as DNA: TGTGCCAGCAGCCTTACAGGGTACTCTGGAAACACCATATATTTT. Complete variable domain (other parts from reference TRBV5-5 and TRBJ1-3): DAGVTQSPTHLIKTRGQQVTLRCSPISGHKSVSWYQQVLGQGPQFIFQYYEKEERGRGNFPDRFSARQFPNYSSELNVNALLLGDSALYLCASSLTGYSGNTIYFGEGSWLTVV.

The rearrangement joins TRBV7-2 to TRBJ2-7, with D maybe TRBD1 (7 bases). CDR3 length: 15 amino acids. V was trimmed by 5 bases and J by 5 bases, leaving 19 bases between them. Per the germline V gene, CDR1 is SGHTA and CDR2 is FQGNSA. CDR3 coding DNA: TGTGCCAGCAGCACCGGCGGGACAGATCCCCACGAGCAGTACTTC. Residues: CASSTGGTDPHEQYF.

J is TRBJ2-2 and V is TRBV5-1; D is possibly TRBD1 (5 bases). The ends were cut back, 5 bases at V and 6 bases at J, with 20 bases in the middle. CDR1 SGHRS and CDR2 YFSETQ come from the germline V gene. This CDR3 is built from 16 residues. In DNA, the CDR3 is TGCGCCAGCAGGTCCCTTTACGGCAAAGGGGCCGGGGAGCTGTTTTTT. It encodes CASRSLYGKGAGELFF.

The rearrangement links TRBV5-1 to TRBJ2-3; possible D gene TRBD2, 7 bases. Looked up from germline, CDR1 is SGHRS and CDR2 is YFSETQ. The CDR3 covers 16 residues. Trimming cost V 0 bases and J 2 bases, with 13 bases left between them. The CDR3: CASSLGAGAFTDTQYF. DNA of the CDR3: TGCGCCAGCAGCTTGGGGGCGGGGGCCTTCACAGATACGCAGTATTTT. Based on the CDR3 plus reference TRBV5-1 and TRBJ2-3, the full variable domain is KAGVTQTPRYLIKTRGQQVTLSCSPISGHRSVSWYQQTPGQGLQFLFEYFSETQRNKGNFPGRFSGRQFSNSRSEMNVSTLELGDSALYLCASSLGAGAFTDTQYFGPGTRLTVL.

Only a few counts were recorded for this clone. The chain carries TRBV11-3 and TRBJ2-5; 13 bases align to TRBD2. Germline values: CDR1 SGHNT, CDR2 YENEEA. Trimming removed 5 bases from V and 2 bases from J; junction bases left unmatched: 5. The CDR3 runs to 16 residues. CDR3: CASSPGTSGEQETQYF. CDR3 nucleotide sequence: TGTGCCAGCAGCCCCGGGACTAGCGGGGAACAAGAGACCCAGTACTTC.

The chain uses TRBV29-1 and TRBJ1-2; tentative D call: TRBD1 (6 bases). Trimming left V 7 bases short and J 3 bases short, with 15 bases between. Germline V gene data show CDR1 as SQVTM and CDR2 as ANQGSEA. The CDR3 consists of 13 residues. CDR3 nucleotide sequence: TGCAGCGGTGTGCGACAGGTCGACTATGGCTACACCTTC. Translated: CSGVRQVDYGYTF.

A single count supports this clone. J is TRBJ2-1 and V is TRBV5-4; 11 bases fit TRBD2. This CDR3 contains 17 residues. CDR1 and CDR2 from the germline V gene are SGHNT and YYREEE (reference sequence). Unmatched junction bases numbered 13, after V lost 7 bases and J lost 4 bases. The CDR3 spells CASALTSGIKGYNEQFF. The CDR3 DNA is TGTGCCAGCGCCTTGACTAGCGGGATCAAAGGGTACAATGAGCAGTTCTTC.

The chain carries TRBV6-4 and TRBJ2-3; D is perhaps TRBD1 (6 bases). The V gene's germline CDR1 is MRHNA and CDR2 SNTAGT. Trimming took off 4 bases at V and 1 base at J, with 15 bases between the two ends. The CDR3 has 16 residues. The CDR3 DNA sequence: TGTGCCAGCAGTGCTGAACAGGGAGTCGGCACAGATACGCAGTATTTT. Protein product: CASSAEQGVGTDTQYF.